This is a list of T cell receptor beta chains from one sample in a study of CD8 T cells in Susac syndrome. TCRdb re-called the immunoSEQ multiplex PCR reads through MiXCR, storing one row per CDR3 protein. The profile shows 150,000 to 190,000 distinct CDR3 sequences, roughly 95% of them singletons. Sequencing was performed on CD4+ T cells from PBMCs. The receptor set was obtained from a human donor with Susac syndrome. Both conserved end residues are part of each CDR3. The order of the fields is CDR3 DNA, CDR3 protein, V gene, J gene, D gene, clone size. D genes are given only for firm matches. Not all rows give a size; the values are once, few, many and, for expanded clones, a class.

TGTGCCAGCAGTGACAGGGGGCAGGGGAAGCAGTACTTC	CASSDRGQGKQYF	TRBV25-1	TRBJ2-7	TRBD1	NA
TGTGCCAGCAGTGCTGGGACAGATACGCAGTATTTT	CASSAGTDTQYF	TRBV2	TRBJ2-3	NA	few
TGTGCCAGCAGTGCCCGGGCCAGCTCTGGGGCCAACGTCCTGACTTTC	CASSARASSGANVLTF	TRBV2	TRBJ2-6	NA	NA
TGTGCCAGCAGCAAGGGGGCCTTAAGGGGCTACGAGCAGTACTTC	CASSKGALRGYEQYF	TRBV21-1	TRBJ2-7	NA	NA
TGCAGTGCTAGAGAACCGGGGTCGGTCCGCCACAATGAGCAGTTCTTC	CSAREPGSVRHNEQFF	TRBV20-1	TRBJ2-1	NA	NA
TGTGCCAGCAGCCTGGGAGCGCGGGTCTACGAGCAGTACTTC	CASSLGARVYEQYF	TRBV3-1	TRBJ2-7	NA	NA
TGTGCCAGCAACGACAGGGAGGGCAATCAGCCCCAGCATTTT	CASNDREGNQPQHF	TRBV7-8	TRBJ1-5	TRBD1	NA
TGTGCCAGCAGCCAAGGGTTACAGGGGGTGAACACTGAAGCTTTCTTT	CASSQGLQGVNTEAFF	TRBV4-2	TRBJ1-1	TRBD1	NA
TGTGCCAGCACCCTGGACAGGAACTATGGCTACACCTTC	CASTLDRNYGYTF	TRBV12-3/TRBV12-4	TRBJ1-2	TRBD1	NA
TGCAGCGTCGCCTCTAAGCCCCAGCATTTT	CSVASKPQHF	TRBV29-1	TRBJ1-5	NA	NA
TGCAGTGCTAGAGGGGGGACCCGCTCCTACGAGCAGTACTTC	CSARGGTRSYEQYF	TRBV20-1	TRBJ2-7	NA	NA
TGTGCCAGCAGCCCTAAGGGGTCCCAGTCTGAAGCTTTCTTT	CASSPKGSQSEAFF	TRBV7-9	TRBJ1-1	NA	NA
TGTGCCAGCAGCTTAGACCGGTTAAGCTCCTACAATGAGCAGTTCTTC	CASSLDRLSSYNEQFF	TRBV7-8	TRBJ2-1	NA	NA
TGCGCCAGCAGCCGGGACAGTGGAGGTTCACCCCTCCACTTT	CASSRDSGGSPLHF	TRBV5-1	TRBJ1-6	TRBD1	few
TGCAGTGCTACGCAGAGGGGACAGGGCGCCTACAATGAGCAGTTCTTC	CSATQRGQGAYNEQFF	TRBV20-1	TRBJ2-1	TRBD1	NA
TGCAGTGCTCTTACTAGCAATCCAGAGACCCAGTACTTC	CSALTSNPETQYF	TRBV20-1	TRBJ2-5	NA	NA
TGTGCCAGCAGTTACGTTGGGGGAGAAGCTTTCTTT	CASSYVGGEAFF	TRBV6-2/TRBV6-3	TRBJ1-1	NA	NA
TGCAGTGCCACCAGGGGAGGGTCCTATGGCTACACCTTC	CSATRGGSYGYTF	TRBV20-1	TRBJ1-2	NA	NA
TGTGCCAGCAGCTCACTAGCGGGGTCCCAAGAGACCCAGTACTTC	CASSSLAGSQETQYF	TRBV7-9	TRBJ2-5	TRBD2	NA
TGTGCCAGCAGCCCCCGGGGCCGACCGGAGGGCTATGGCTACACCTTC	CASSPRGRPEGYGYTF	TRBV27	TRBJ1-2	NA	once
TGCAGTGCTGCGATGGGACAGGGACTTAATCAGCCCCAGCATTTT	CSAAMGQGLNQPQHF	TRBV20-1	TRBJ1-5	TRBD1	NA
TGTGCCAGCAGTGGTACAGGGGCTCCGCAAGAGACCCAGTACTTC	CASSGTGAPQETQYF	TRBV5-6	TRBJ2-5	TRBD1	NA
TGCGCCAGCACCCGGGACAGGGTTGTCGACGAGCAGTACTTC	CASTRDRVVDEQYF	TRBV5-1	TRBJ2-7	TRBD1	NA
TGTGCCAGCAGAGAGACAGGCATCGGGAGAGAGGGCTACACCTTC	CASRETGIGREGYTF	TRBV6-5	TRBJ1-2	NA	NA
TGCGCCAGCAGCTTATCCCCGGGGGCGCGTAATGAGCAGTTCTTC	CASSLSPGARNEQFF	TRBV5-1	TRBJ2-1	NA	NA
TGTGCCAGCAGCGTAGAACCAGCGGGGGGGCCTGTCTTC	CASSVEPAGGPVF	TRBV9	TRBJ2-1	TRBD2	NA
TGTGCCAGCATGCAGGGGTGGCCCAACACCGGGGAGCTGTTTTTT	CASMQGWPNTGELFF	TRBV12-3/TRBV12-4	TRBJ2-2	NA	NA